This TCR beta chain is drawn from a study of blood T cell repertoires in COVID-19. Background on the study: COVID-19 samples from acute and convalescent phases originated in the United States, Italy and Spain. PBMCs, B-cell-depleted T cells, or T cells were the source of the cDNA or gDNA that made up the material.

Sequencing was performed with immunoSEQ multiplex PCR; in TCRdb, only in-frame clones are kept and a portion is missing. The table lists about 54,000 clones, approximately 88% of them singletons. V was clipped by 4 bases and J by 0 bases, with 9 bases between them. Germline V gives CDR1 MNHEY, CDR2 SVGAGI. This CDR3 comprises 15 residues. V is TRBV6-5 and J is TRBJ1-4, with D possibly matching TRBD1 (6 bases). The clonotype was recovered from a human donor in a cohort sampled during active COVID-19. The sequenced sample was peripheral blood. Here the CDR3 DNA reads TGTGCCAGCAGTTTGGCAGGGGCAACTAATGAAAAACTGTTTTTT. It translates to CASSLAGATNEKLFF.